The clone carrying this T cell receptor beta chain was found once. The target antigen is unknown. This sample is drawn from a study of identifying expanded T cells in peripheral blood. Study results and caveats: About 1.2 clones differed between technical replicates, versus around 15 and 19 over time.

Libraries were prepared by immunoSEQ multiplex PCR; TCRdb keeps only in-frame clonotypes and omits some of them. The sample yields 60,000 to 80,000 clones, approximately 87% seen once. The sample consisted of blood. The TCR originated in a person between 18 and 75 years old in good health.

The CDR3 sequence: CASSLVFPGTRQFEQYF. The CDR3 region has the DNA TGCGCCAGCAGCTTGGTCTTCCCCGGGACTAGACAATTTGAGCAGTACTTC. The rearrangement joins TRBV5-1 to TRBJ2-7, with 8 bases fitting TRBD2. After removal of 0 bases from V and 7 bases from J, the junction contained 15 bases not matched to a gene. This CDR3 is built from 17 residues. The germline V gene encodes CDR1 SGHRS and CDR2 YFSETQ. Combining the CDR3 with reference TRBV5-1 and TRBJ2-7 gives the whole variable domain KAGVTQTPRYLIKTRGQQVTLSCSPISGHRSVSWYQQTPGQGLQFLFEYFSETQRNKGNFPGRFSGRQFSNSRSEMNVSTLELGDSALYLCASSLVFPGTRQFEQYFGPGTRLTVT.